This T cell receptor beta chain was obtained from a study of regulatory T cells in long-lasting Graves disease. General observations from the study: TCR diversity in persistent Graves' patients was below that of newly diagnosed ones. Clonotypes that were public and shared totalled some 2,900 in persistent patients versus 966 in new patients.

Worth noting for this clonotype: What it binds is not known.

Construction of TCR beta libraries relied on iRepertoire HTBI primers and on Arm-PCR targeting CDR3 regions. Per the authors' pipeline: Taken together, the samples had 60 or so TRBV and more than twelve TRBJ segments identified. One entry per CDR3 protein results from TCRdb running MiXCR on the multiplex PCR reads. Clone size and V and J calls follow TCRdb, not the original study. The sample has around 460,000 distinct CDR3 sequences; approximately 21% are singletons. The sample's time point: persistent/refractory GD, antithyroid drugs over 5 years with positive TRAb. PBMC RNA was the source of the TCR library. EDTA tubes were used for drawing around 8.8 milliliters of peripheral blood. The origin of this receptor is a female donor with Graves disease. Material: peripheral blood mononuclear cells (PBMCs), obtained when the disease was refractory, from a patient treated with antithyroid drugs.

The CDR3 DNA follows: TGCGCCAGCAGCTTGGTACAGGAGGGCGCTGAAGCTTTCTTT. Protein product: CASSLVQEGAEAFF. V usage is TRBV5-1 and J usage is TRBJ1-1; TRBD1 is a possible D gene (5 bases). Trimming removed 0 bases at V and 6 bases at J, with 12 bases between. The V gene's germline CDR1 is SGHRS and CDR2 YFSETQ. The CDR3 covers 14 residues.